The 19 T cell receptor beta chains in this list originate from one sample, sequenced in a study of T cell repertoires in cytomegalovirus infection. TCRdb used MiXCR to reprocess the reads, holding one entry per CDR3 protein. The sample yields a few hundred thousand distinct CDR3 sequences, roughly a sixth seen once. The sample consisted of PBMCs. These receptors originate from a human donor in good health (CMV status not recorded). Some clones in this sample may be carry-over from other donors' samples.

The rearrangement joins TRBV4-2 to TRBJ2-7, with TRBD1 identical over 10 bases. The J segment lost 0 bases and the V segment lost 1 base, leaving 9 bases of the junction unmatched. The CDR3 length is 18 residues. Per the germline V gene, CDR1 is LGHNA and CDR2 is YNFKEQ. CDR3 protein: CASSQVAGQGRYSYEQYF. The CDR3 nucleotides read TGTGCCAGCAGCCAAGTGGCGGGACAGGGGCGATACTCCTACGAGCAGTACTTC.

This clonotype was observed at least ten times. This chain uses TRBV27 with TRBJ1-6, with a tentative D call TRBD1 (5 bases). Germline V gene data show CDR1 as MNHEY and CDR2 as SMNVEV (reference sequence). This CDR3 has 19 residues. Trimming shortened V by 1 base and J by 6 bases, and 22 bases separated the two germline ends. CDR3 region: CASSLWDPGAVVVNSPLHF. The CDR3 region has the DNA TGTGCCAGCAGTTTATGGGATCCCGGGGCAGTAGTTGTTAATTCACCCCTCCACTTT.

This clonotype has more than one count but fewer than ten. This chain connects TRBV7-9 to TRBJ1-2, with 7 nucleotides matching TRBD1. There are 16 residues in the CDR3. CDR1 is SEHNR and CDR2 is FQNEAQ in the germline V gene (reference sequence). The V segment lost 5 bases and the J segment 8 bases; nucleotides outside the gene matches: 17. The CDR3 nucleotides read TGTGCCAGCAGCCACTTTAAAGGACAGGCCGTTCGAGGCTACACCTTC. Its translation: CASSHFKGQAVRGYTF.

This clonotype was found many times. This rearrangement joins TRBV6-1 to TRBJ2-6; D is perhaps TRBD1 or TRBD2 (5 bases each). V was pared by 6 bases and J by 2 bases, with 8 bases between. Germline CDR1 is MNHNS and CDR2 is SASEGT. The CDR3 totals 14 residues. The CDR3 region has the DNA TGTGCCAGCAGCCGGGACGCTGGGGCCAACGTCCTGACTTTC. Its translation is CASSRDAGANVLTF.

V gene TRBV10-2 combines with J gene TRBJ2-3; no definite D call. Between the trimmed V and J ends, which lost 8 bases and 1 base, there was a span of 10 bases. In germline, CDR1 is WSHSY, CDR2 SAAADI. This CDR3 is built from 13 residues. The CDR3 reads CASDGAGTDTQYF. In DNA, the CDR3 is TGCGCCAGCGACGGAGCTGGCACAGATACGCAGTATTTT.

Many counts were recorded for this clonotype. This chain links TRBV7-9 with TRBJ2-7; possibly TRBD1 for D (6 bases). CDR3 length: 14 residues. Germline values: CDR1 SEHNR, CDR2 FQNEAQ (reference sequence). Trimming stripped 4 bases from V and 4 bases from J, with 14 bases between. CDR3 residues: CASSSTGTPYEQYF. The CDR3 bases are TGTGCCAGCAGCTCGACCGGGACACCGTACGAGCAGTACTTC.

In its sample, this clonotype was seen a few times. The CDR3 DNA is TGTGCCAGCAGATCTGGCTGGGACAGCCTTCGGGATACGCAGTATTTT. Translated: CASRSGWDSLRDTQYF. The chain joins TRBV7-9 to TRBJ2-3; 7 bases map to TRBD1. This CDR3 is 16 amino acids long. With 6 bases clipped from V and 6 bases from J, the junction kept 15 bases outside the gene matches. The germline gives CDR1 SEHNR, CDR2 FQNEAQ (reference sequence).

This clonotype has at least ten counts. The chain is built from TRBV25-1 and TRBJ1-4; weak D call: TRBD1 (5 bases). Trimming left V 8 bases short and J 8 bases short, with 15 bases between. This CDR3 has 13 residues. Germline V gene sequence: CDR1 MGHDK, CDR2 SYGVNS. DNA of the CDR3: TGTGCCAGCCTGGACATCGTCGAAGAAAAACTGTTTTTT. This codes for CASLDIVEEKLFF.

The chain is built from TRBV19 and TRBJ2-3; 10 positions match TRBD2. In germline, CDR1 is LNHDA, CDR2 SQIVND (reference sequence). Trimming removed 5 bases from V and 4 bases from J; junction bases left unmatched: 9. The CDR3 contains 16 residues. The CDR3 bases are TGTGCCAGTAGTTATCGAGCGGGGGGGCCCTCAGATACGCAGTATTTT. It encodes CASSYRAGGPSDTQYF.

In this sample, this clonotype turned up a few times. The CDR3 loop reads CSARGAGNQPQHF. The CDR3 bases are TGCAGTGCTAGAGGGGCCGGAAATCAGCCCCAGCATTTT. The chain uses TRBV20-1 and TRBJ1-5; the D is unclear. This CDR3 spans 13 amino acids. V was cut by 1 base and J by 4 bases, with 8 bases left in between. The germline V gene encodes CDR1 DFQATT and CDR2 SNEGSKA (reference sequence).

V gene TRBV12-3 or TRBV12-4 combines with J gene TRBJ1-5; D is undetermined. This CDR3 contains 15 residues. V shed 4 bases and J shed 8 bases, with 18 bases lying between them. CDR3 residues: CASSSSLGGGEPQHF. The CDR3 DNA follows: TGTGCCAGCAGTTCGAGTCTGGGAGGAGGCGAGCCCCAGCATTTT.

The sample holds a few counts of this clonotype. The CDR3 DNA is TGTGCCAGCAGTTCAGCCGGGACAGGGCAAGAGACCCAGTACTTC. It is translated as CASSSAGTGQETQYF. The chain couples TRBV28 to TRBJ2-5, with 9 bases fitting TRBD1. This CDR3 is 15 amino acids long. The J segment lost 2 bases and the V segment lost 4 bases, leaving 5 bases of the junction unmatched. The germline V gene has CDR1 MDHEN and CDR2 SYDVKM.

The chain carries TRBV27 and TRBJ2-7; TRBD1 might be the D (8 bases). V lost 0 bases and J lost 3, with 12 bases in between. The CDR3 totals 15 residues. CDR1 and CDR2 (germline): MNHEY, SMNVEV (reference sequence). The chain's CDR3 is CASSLSDREGYEQYF. The CDR3 region has the DNA TGTGCCAGCAGTTTATCGGACAGGGAGGGCTACGAGCAGTACTTC.

The V gene is TRBV28, the J gene TRBJ2-3; either TRBD1 or TRBD2 may supply D (5 bases each). The V and J ends lost 6 bases and 0 bases respectively, with 13 bases between them. This CDR3 has 15 amino acids. Germline V gives CDR1 MDHEN, CDR2 SYDVKM. The CDR3 nucleotides read TGTGCCAGCAGGGGGGAGTCCCTGAGCACAGATACGCAGTATTTT. It is translated as CASRGESLSTDTQYF.

This chain joins TRBV2 and TRBJ1-5; D gene uncertain. The germline CDR1 and CDR2 sequences are SNHLY and FYNNEI. The CDR3 has 14 amino acids. Trimming stripped 3 bases from V and 11 bases from J, with 17 bases between. CDR3 amino acids: CASSENEPRSAQHF. The CDR3 bases are TGTGCCAGCAGTGAGAATGAGCCGCGGTCGGCCCAGCATTTT.

This clonotype occurred many times. The rearrangement joins TRBV7-2 to TRBJ2-1; 12 bases line up with TRBD2. The CDR3 runs to 18 residues. The germline V gene encodes CDR1 SGHTA and CDR2 FQGNSA. V shed 1 base and J 8 bases; nucleotides not matched to a gene: 12. CDR3: CASSLGLAGGRLRHEQFF. DNA for the CDR3: TGTGCCAGCAGCTTAGGGCTAGCGGGGGGGCGATTGCGGCATGAGCAGTTCTTC.

V and J are TRBV20-1 and TRBJ1-3; no firm D call. V shed 0 bases and J shed 6 bases, with 15 bases lying between them. CDR3 length: 15 amino acids. Per germline, CDR1 DFQATT and CDR2 SNEGSKA (reference sequence). The CDR3: CSARDLRAGVNTIYF. CDR3 bases: TGCAGTGCTAGAGATCTCCGGGCAGGAGTAAACACCATATATTTT.

The rearrangement uses TRBV2 and TRBJ1-1; the D is unclear. The CDR3 length is 15 residues. The V end lost 3 bases, the J end lost 9 bases, and 20 bases lay between the germline ends. CDR1 and CDR2 from the germline V gene are SNHLY and FYNNEI. CDR3 nucleotides: TGTGCCAGCAGTGAGAATCCTCCAGGATTCGGGAAAGCTTTCTTT. It translates to CASSENPPGFGKAFF.

The chain has TRBV7-9 and TRBJ1-1, with a possible D match to TRBD1 (5 bases). This CDR3 comprises 17 residues. V lost 1 base, J lost 0 bases, and 15 bases lay in between. Germline V lookup: CDR1 SEHNR, CDR2 FQNEAQ (reference sequence). DNA for the CDR3: TGTGCCAGCAGCTTAGGCTCCGGGACCTACATGAACACTGAAGCTTTCTTT. This codes for CASSLGSGTYMNTEAFF.